This T cell receptor beta chain was sequenced in a study of blood T cell repertoires in COVID-19. The CDR3 consists of 16 residues. Germline loops: CDR1 LGHDT, CDR2 YNNKEL (reference sequence). Trimming shortened V by 4 bases and J by 0 bases, and 13 bases separated the two germline ends. TCRdb keeps only in-frame clones here, not all; method: immunoSEQ multiplex PCR. The sample has 110,000 to 150,000 clones, about 86% seen once; the top ten hold around 10%. This clonotype was sampled from a man aged 50-59 years who had recovered from COVID-19. What was sequenced was PBMCs or T cells enriched from blood (not recorded which). The chain has TRBV3-1 (or the pseudogene TRBV3-2) and TRBJ1-3, with D tentatively TRBD1 (5 bases). Written as DNA, the CDR3 is TGTGCCAGCAGCCTTCCTCAGGGAAGCTCTGGAAACACCATATATTTT. The encoded protein is CASSLPQGSSGNTIYF.